This T cell receptor beta chain was observed in a study of shared clonotypes between healthy human individuals. Libraries were prepared by immunoSEQ multiplex PCR; TCRdb keeps only in-frame clonotypes and omits some of them. This sample yields hundreds of thousands of clones, of which just over 90% are seen a single time; roughly 24% belongs to the top ten. CD45RO-negative, CCR7-positively selected cells formed the naive CD8 fraction, excluding terminally differentiated effector memory CD45RA+ cells. The CDR3 contains 15 residues. The V and J ends lost 1 base and 1 base, in that order; junction bases with no gene match: 4. From germline, CDR1 is SGHDN and CDR2 FVKESK.

The sequence was collected from a man in his thirties or forties in good health. The material sequenced was naive CD8+ T cells sorted from blood. This chain uses TRBV14 with TRBJ2-7; 7 nucleotides agree with TRBD1. The CDR3 here is CASSQAGQRSYEQYF. As DNA, the CDR3 is TGTGCCAGCAGCCAAGCGGGACAGCGTTCCTACGAGCAGTACTTC.